One sample yielded the 21 T cell receptor beta chains listed below, sequenced in a study of Ad26.COV2.S vaccination and SARS-CoV-2 variants. The treatment here: about 20 received Ad26.COV2.S at low or high dose, single or two shots; several received placebo; per-sample allocation not given. Samples came from day 63 after the first vaccine or placebo injection. Generated by immunoSEQ multiplex PCR, the TCRdb table keeps only in-frame clones and is missing some. The sample has hundreds of thousands of clones, more than 70% seen once. Sequenced here: peripheral blood, sampled in a trial of Ad26.COV2.S vaccine versus placebo. These receptors came from a person between 18 and 65 years old who received the Ad26.COV2.S COVID-19 vaccine or a placebo.

The CDR3 DNA is TGTGCCAGCTCACCGATGCAGGGACGGGAAGAAAAACTGTTTTTT. The encoded protein is CASSPMQGREEKLFF. V usage is TRBV18 and J usage is TRBJ1-4, with D possibly being TRBD1 (5 bases). With 3 bases removed from V and 8 bases from J, the gap between germline ends came to 16 bases. CDR3 length equals 15 residues. Germline V gene sequence: CDR1 KGHSH, CDR2 LQKENI.

V gene TRBV29-1 combines with J gene TRBJ1-3; D may be TRBD1 (6 bases). Germline assignment: CDR1 SQVTM and CDR2 ANQGSEA. The CDR3 covers 12 residues. V was shortened by 6 bases and J by 3 bases, with 9 bases between the two germline ends. The CDR3 coding sequence is TGCAGCGTAACAGGGCTTGGAAACACCATATATTTT. It encodes CSVTGLGNTIYF.

The chain links TRBV5-1 to TRBJ1-1; D is ambiguous. This CDR3 comprises 13 residues. Per germline, CDR1 SGHRS and CDR2 YFSETQ. Trimming stripped 8 bases from V and 1 base from J, with 12 bases between. CDR3 in amino acids: CARIPGSNTEAFF. CDR3 sequence (DNA): TGCGCCAGGATCCCCGGTTCGAACACTGAAGCTTTCTTT.

The chain is built from TRBV15 and TRBJ2-1, with unresolved D. Germline CDR1 LNHNV, CDR2 YYDKDF (reference sequence). The CDR3 extends over 11 amino acids. V was clipped by 5 bases and J by 5 bases, with 4 bases between them. The CDR3 loop is CATSSHNEQFF. CDR3 in DNA: TGTGCCACCAGCTCGCACAATGAGCAGTTCTTC.

The chain recombines TRBV9 with TRBJ2-3; D is unclear. CDR1 is SGDLS, CDR2 YYNGEE, per germline. The CDR3 consists of 12 residues. Trimming cost V 0 bases and J 3 bases, with 2 bases left between them. The CDR3 is CASSVATDTQYF. In DNA form, the CDR3 reads TGTGCCAGCAGCGTAGCTACAGATACGCAGTATTTT.

The rearrangement uses TRBV18 and TRBJ1-1, with D possibly TRBD1 on 6 matching bases. Germline CDR1 KGHSH, CDR2 LQKENI. The CDR3 consists of 16 residues. V lost 4 bases and J lost 4, with 19 bases in between. CDR3 residues: CASSLPGVGGSTEAFF. CDR3 nucleotide sequence: TGTGCCAGCTCACTGCCAGGGGTGGGAGGCAGCACTGAAGCTTTCTTT.

The chain recombines TRBV12-3 or TRBV12-4 with TRBJ1-2, with 8 positions matching TRBD1. The trim removed 6 bases at V and 5 bases at J, leaving 5 bases unmatched. The CDR3 spans 13 residues. CDR3: CASRTGTGYGYTF. In DNA form, the CDR3 reads TGTGCCAGCAGGACCGGGACAGGTTATGGCTACACCTTC.

The V and J genes are TRBV29-1 and TRBJ2-7, with no clear D. The CDR3 has 13 residues. Germline V gene sequence: CDR1 SQVTM, CDR2 ANQGSEA. V gave up 6 bases and J gave up 0 bases, with 12 bases separating them. CDR3 protein: CSVRPESSYEQYF. CDR3 coding DNA: TGCAGCGTCCGTCCCGAGAGCTCCTACGAGCAGTACTTC.

The chain couples TRBV20-1 to TRBJ2-4; 10 nucleotides agree with TRBD1. Germline loops: CDR1 DFQATT, CDR2 SNEGSKA (reference sequence). Trimming at V came to 5 bases and at J to 3 bases, leaving 7 bases not matched to a gene. The CDR3 length is 15 residues. CDR3 bases: TGCAGTGCTGGTGACAGGGGGCTCGGCAAAAACATTCAGTACTTC. Translated, it gives CSAGDRGLGKNIQYF.

This chain links TRBV30 with TRBJ2-5; 7 positions match TRBD1. The CDR3 is 12 amino acids. The junction had 4 bases not matched to a gene; V was cut back by 5 bases and J by 4 bases. Germline V gene sequence: CDR1 GTSNPN, CDR2 SVGIG (reference sequence). In DNA, the CDR3 is TGTGCCTGGGGGGCAGGGGGAGAGACCCAGTACTTC. Its protein product is CAWGAGGETQYF.

This clone is a singleton in its sample. CDR3: CATSRRQGAETEAFF. Written as DNA, the CDR3 is TGTGCCACCAGCAGACGACAGGGGGCTGAGACTGAAGCTTTCTTT. The chain uses TRBV15 and TRBJ1-1, with 10 bases identical to TRBD1. CDR1 is LNHNV, CDR2 YYDKDF, per germline (reference sequence). The trim removed 2 bases at V and 5 bases at J, leaving 5 bases unmatched. CDR3 size: 15 residues.

The chain links TRBV2 to TRBJ1-2; D unresolved. V gave up 5 bases and J gave up 4 bases, with 11 bases separating them. The CDR3 totals 13 residues. Per the germline V gene, CDR1 is SNHLY and CDR2 is FYNNEI. This CDR3 reads CASSPKGGYGYTF. CDR3 sequence (DNA): TGTGCCAGCAGTCCTAAGGGCGGCTATGGCTACACCTTC.

The gene calls are TRBV3-1 (or the pseudogene TRBV3-2) and TRBJ1-1; 7 nucleotides match TRBD1. Germline CDR1 and CDR2: LGHDT and YNNKEL (reference sequence). The CDR3 consists of 15 residues. Germline trimming cut 3 bases from V and 2 bases from J; bases unmatched to any gene: 6. Here the CDR3 DNA reads TGTGCCAGCAGCCAGACAGGGAAACTCAACACTGAAGCTTTCTTT. The encoded protein is CASSQTGKLNTEAFF.

V gene TRBV19 combines with J gene TRBJ2-5; D might be TRBD1 or TRBD2, each matching 7 bases. The CDR3 covers 18 residues. CDR1 and CDR2 (germline): LNHDA, SQIVND (reference sequence). V shed 2 bases and J shed 7 bases, with 26 bases lying between them. CDR3 in amino acids: CASSIKRDSGLLGGTQYF. In nucleotides, the CDR3 is TGTGCCAGTAGTATAAAGCGGGACAGTGGGCTACTCGGGGGGACCCAGTACTTC.

CDR3: CAWIPSRWGEQFF. In DNA form, the CDR3 reads TGTGCCTGGATTCCGAGCCGTTGGGGTGAGCAGTTCTTC. V is TRBV30 and J is TRBJ2-1, with D hard to call. Germline V gene data show CDR1 as GTSNPN and CDR2 as SVGIG (reference sequence). The length of the CDR3 is 13 residues. V lost 4 bases and J lost 9, with 16 bases in between.

Of note for this clone: A much larger clone lies a single base off, so this may be a read error. Other nucleotide sequences in the sample specify the same CDR3. This chain connects TRBV2 to TRBJ2-2; TRBD1 matches 9 bases. The V and J ends lost 6 bases and 4 bases, in that order; junction bases with no gene match: 6. CDR1 SNHLY and CDR2 FYNNEI come from the germline V gene. CDR3 length: 15 residues. The CDR3 DNA reads TGTGCCAGCAGGGGGACAGGGCGGGCCACCGGGGAGCTGTTTTTT. It codes for CASRGTGRATGELFF. The variable domain in full, with the rest retrieved from reference TRBV2 and TRBJ2-2, is EPEVTQTPSHQVTQMGQEVILRCVPISNHLYFYWYRQILGQKVEFLVSFYNNEISEKSEIFDDQFSVERPDGSNFTLKIRSTKLEDSAMYFCASRGTGRATGELFFGEGSRLTVL.

The chain joins TRBV5-4 to TRBJ2-2; D unclear. The CDR3 contains 14 residues. Germline loops: CDR1 SGHNT, CDR2 YYREEE (reference sequence). V was shortened by 1 base and J by 0 bases, with 4 bases between the two germline ends. CDR3 bases: TGTGCCAGCAGCTTGTCAGCGAACACCGGGGAGCTGTTTTTT. This codes for CASSLSANTGELFF. The whole variable domain, filled in from reference TRBV5-4 and TRBJ2-2, reads ETGVTQSPTHLIKTRGQQVTLRCSSQSGHNTVSWYQQALGQGPQFIFQYYREEENGRGNFPPRFSGLQFPNYSSELNVNALELDDSALYLCASSLSANTGELFFGEGSRLTVL.

This sequence joins TRBV6-5 and TRBJ1-1; perhaps TRBD1 as D (5 bases). The ends were cut back, 7 bases at V and 10 bases at J, with 16 bases in the middle. This CDR3 comprises 12 residues. Germline CDR1 is MNHEY and CDR2 is SVGAGI. The CDR3 loop reads CASTNGGNGAFF. As DNA, the CDR3 is TGTGCCAGCACCAACGGGGGTAACGGAGCTTTCTTT.

CDR3 nucleotides: TGTGCCAGCAGGGTTAATGAAAAACTGTTTTTT. This encodes CASRVNEKLFF. The chain has TRBV6-5 and TRBJ1-4; no definite D call. Germline loops: CDR1 MNHEY, CDR2 SVGAGI. CDR3 length equals 11 residues. The V end was cut by 6 bases, the J end by 4 bases, with 3 bases between.

This clone was observed a single time. The chain is built from TRBV5-1 and TRBJ1-1; possible D gene TRBD1, 5 bases. In germline, CDR1 is SGHRS, CDR2 YFSETQ. This CDR3 contains 15 residues. Trimming removed 2 bases at V and 3 bases at J, with 14 bases between. The CDR3 region is CASSFWGRLDTEAFF. The CDR3 DNA is TGCGCCAGCAGCTTCTGGGGCAGGTTGGACACTGAAGCTTTCTTT.

The chain links TRBV6-1 to TRBJ1-6; unclear D gene. V was clipped by 2 bases and J by 0 bases, with 5 bases between them. Germline V gene data show CDR1 as MNHNS and CDR2 as SASEGT. The CDR3 spans 15 residues. The CDR3 region is CASSEPSSYNSPLHF. Written as DNA, the CDR3 is TGTGCCAGCAGTGAACCGAGCTCCTATAATTCACCCCTCCACTTT.